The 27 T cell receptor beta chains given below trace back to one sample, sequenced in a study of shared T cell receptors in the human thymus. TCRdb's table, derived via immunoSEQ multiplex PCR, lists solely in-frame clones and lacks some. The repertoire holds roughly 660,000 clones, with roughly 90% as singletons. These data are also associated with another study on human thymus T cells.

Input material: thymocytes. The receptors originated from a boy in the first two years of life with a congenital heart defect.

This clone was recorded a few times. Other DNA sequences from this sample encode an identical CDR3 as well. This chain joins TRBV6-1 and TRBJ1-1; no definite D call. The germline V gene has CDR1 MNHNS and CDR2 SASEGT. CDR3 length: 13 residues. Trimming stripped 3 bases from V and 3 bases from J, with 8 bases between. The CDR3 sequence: CASSDPGDTEAFF. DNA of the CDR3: TGTGCCAGCAGTGATCCAGGCGACACTGAAGCTTTCTTT.

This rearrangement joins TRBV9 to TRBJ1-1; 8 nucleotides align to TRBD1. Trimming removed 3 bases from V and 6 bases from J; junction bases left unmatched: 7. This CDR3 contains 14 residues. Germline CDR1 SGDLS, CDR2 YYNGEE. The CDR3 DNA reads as TGTGCCAGCAGCGCAGGACAGGGAATATCTGAAGCTTTCTTT. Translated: CASSAGQGISEAFF.

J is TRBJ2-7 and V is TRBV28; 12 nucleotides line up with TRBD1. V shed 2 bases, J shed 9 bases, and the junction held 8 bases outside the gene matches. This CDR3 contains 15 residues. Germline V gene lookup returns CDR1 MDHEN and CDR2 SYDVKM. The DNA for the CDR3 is TGTGCCAGCAGTTTAGGCGGGACAGGGGGCTCTGGGCAGTACTTC. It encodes CASSLGGTGGSGQYF.

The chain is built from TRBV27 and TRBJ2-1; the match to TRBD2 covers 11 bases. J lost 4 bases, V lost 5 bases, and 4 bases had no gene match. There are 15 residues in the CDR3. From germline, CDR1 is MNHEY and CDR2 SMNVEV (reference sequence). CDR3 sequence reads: CASSQGLAAYNEQFF. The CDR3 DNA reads TGTGCCAGCAGTCAGGGACTAGCGGCTTACAATGAGCAGTTCTTC.

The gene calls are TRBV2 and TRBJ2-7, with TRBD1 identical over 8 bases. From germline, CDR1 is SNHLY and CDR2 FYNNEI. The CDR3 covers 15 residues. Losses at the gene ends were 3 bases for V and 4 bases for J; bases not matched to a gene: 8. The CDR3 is CASSDLDRGGYEQYF. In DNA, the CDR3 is TGTGCCAGCAGTGACCTCGACAGGGGAGGTTACGAGCAGTACTTC.

The CDR3 nucleotides read TGTGCCAGCAGCGTAGCTGGCGGGAGGGCCGATGAGCAGTACTTC. It encodes CASSVAGGRADEQYF. The V gene is TRBV9, the J gene TRBJ2-7; 9 nucleotides align to TRBD2. Germline V gene data show CDR1 as SGDLS and CDR2 as YYNGEE. This CDR3 is built from 15 residues. Trimming cost V 0 bases and J 7 bases; bases outside gene matches: 8.

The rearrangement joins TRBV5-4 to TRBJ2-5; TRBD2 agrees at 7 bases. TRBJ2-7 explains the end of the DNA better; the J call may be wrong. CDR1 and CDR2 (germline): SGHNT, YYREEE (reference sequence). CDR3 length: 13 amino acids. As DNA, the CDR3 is TGTGCCAGCAGCCCGGGGACTACCTACGAGCAGTACTTC. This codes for CASSPGTTYEQYF.

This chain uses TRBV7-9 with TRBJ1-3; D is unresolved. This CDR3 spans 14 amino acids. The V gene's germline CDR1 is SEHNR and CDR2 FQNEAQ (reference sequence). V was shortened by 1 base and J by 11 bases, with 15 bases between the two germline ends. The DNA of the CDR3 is TGTGCCAGCAGCTTAGTCGGTTCAACCTCCCCCATATATTTT. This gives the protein CASSLVGSTSPIYF.

The CDR3 spells CASSRRGGAKNTEAFF. Written as DNA, the CDR3 is TGCGCCAGCAGCCGAAGAGGGGGCGCGAAGAACACTGAAGCTTTCTTT. This chain joins TRBV4-3 and TRBJ1-1; 7 bases match TRBD1. The junction had 9 bases not matched to a gene; V was cut back by 4 bases and J by 1 base. This CDR3 spans 16 amino acids. The germline V gene encodes CDR1 LGHNA and CDR2 YSLEER.

CDR3 coding DNA: TGTGCCAGCAGCACCAGCAGAGGAGTAAGCGAGCAGTACTTC. It is translated as CASSTSRGVSEQYF. The chain joins TRBV6-5 to TRBJ2-7; no clear D gene. CDR1 is MNHEY, CDR2 SVGAGI, per germline. The CDR3 spans 14 residues. V was cut by 6 bases and J by 6 bases, with 18 bases left in between.

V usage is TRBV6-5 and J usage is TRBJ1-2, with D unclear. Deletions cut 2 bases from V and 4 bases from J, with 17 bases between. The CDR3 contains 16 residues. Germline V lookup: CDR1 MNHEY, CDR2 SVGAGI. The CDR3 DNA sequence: TGTGCCAGCAGTTACCGCCCTGGAGAAGGCTTCTATGGCTACACCTTC. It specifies CASSYRPGEGFYGYTF.

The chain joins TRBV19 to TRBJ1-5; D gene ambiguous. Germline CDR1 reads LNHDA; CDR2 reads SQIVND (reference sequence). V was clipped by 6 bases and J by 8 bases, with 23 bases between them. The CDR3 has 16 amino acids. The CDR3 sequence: CASRRKDTVRRKPQHF. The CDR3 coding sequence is TGTGCCAGTAGGAGGAAGGATACGGTCCGCAGAAAGCCCCAGCATTTT.

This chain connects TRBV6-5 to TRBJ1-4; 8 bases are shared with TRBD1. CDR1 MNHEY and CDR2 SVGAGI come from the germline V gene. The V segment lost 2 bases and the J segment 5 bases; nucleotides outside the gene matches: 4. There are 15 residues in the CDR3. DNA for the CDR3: TGTGCCAGCAGTTACCGGGACAGGAAGAATGAAAAACTGTTTTTT. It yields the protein CASSYRDRKNEKLFF.

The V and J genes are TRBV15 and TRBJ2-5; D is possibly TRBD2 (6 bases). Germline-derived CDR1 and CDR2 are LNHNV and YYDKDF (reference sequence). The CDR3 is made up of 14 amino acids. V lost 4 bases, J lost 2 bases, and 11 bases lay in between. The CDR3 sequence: CATSNGGRQETQYF. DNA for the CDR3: TGTGCCACCAGCAACGGGGGTAGGCAAGAGACCCAGTACTTC.

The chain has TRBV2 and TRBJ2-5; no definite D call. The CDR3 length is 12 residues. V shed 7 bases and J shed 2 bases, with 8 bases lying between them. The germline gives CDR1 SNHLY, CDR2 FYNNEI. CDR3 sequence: CASMADQETQYF. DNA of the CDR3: TGTGCCAGCATGGCGGATCAAGAGACCCAGTACTTC.

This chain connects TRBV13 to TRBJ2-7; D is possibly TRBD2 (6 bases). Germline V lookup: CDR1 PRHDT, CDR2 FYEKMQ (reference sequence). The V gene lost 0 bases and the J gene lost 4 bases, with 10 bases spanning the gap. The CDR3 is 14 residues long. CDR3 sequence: CASSLGLGGYEQYF. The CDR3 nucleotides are TGTGCCAGCAGCTTAGGTTTGGGGGGTTACGAGCAGTACTTC. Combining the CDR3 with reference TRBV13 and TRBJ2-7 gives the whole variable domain AAGVIQSPRHLIKEKRETATLKCYPIPRHDTVYWYQQGPGQDPQFLISFYEKMQSDKGSIPDRFSAQQFSDYHSELNMSSLELGDSALYFCASSLGLGGYEQYFGPGTRLTVT.

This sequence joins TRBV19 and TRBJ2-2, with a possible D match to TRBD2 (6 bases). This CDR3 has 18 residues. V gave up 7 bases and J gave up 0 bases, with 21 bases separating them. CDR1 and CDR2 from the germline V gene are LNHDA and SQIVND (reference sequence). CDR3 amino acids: CASNPPDGTASNTGELFF. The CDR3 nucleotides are TGTGCCAGTAACCCCCCCGATGGGACTGCCTCGAACACCGGGGAGCTGTTTTTT.

This CDR3 reads CASSQTAKWTSGTISYNEQFF. Here the CDR3 DNA reads TGCGCCAGCAGCCAAACCGCGAAGTGGACTAGCGGGACTATCTCCTACAATGAGCAGTTCTTC. The chain joins TRBV4-3 to TRBJ2-1, with 12 bases matching TRBD2. CDR3 length equals 21 residues. Losses at the gene ends were 2 bases for V and 0 bases for J; bases not matched to a gene: 14. From germline, CDR1 is LGHNA and CDR2 YSLEER.

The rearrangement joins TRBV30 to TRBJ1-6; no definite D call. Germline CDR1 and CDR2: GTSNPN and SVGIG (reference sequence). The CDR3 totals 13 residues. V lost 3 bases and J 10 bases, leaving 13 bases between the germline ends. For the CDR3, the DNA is TGTGCCTGGAGGTCCGGGTTGGAGTCACCCCTCCACTTT. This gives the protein CAWRSGLESPLHF.

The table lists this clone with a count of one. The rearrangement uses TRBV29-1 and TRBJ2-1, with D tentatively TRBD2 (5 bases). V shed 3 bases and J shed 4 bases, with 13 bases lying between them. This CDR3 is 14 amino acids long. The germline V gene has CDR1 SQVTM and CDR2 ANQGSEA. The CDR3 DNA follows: TGCAGCGTTGACTGTTACGGGGTTTACAATGAGCAGTTCTTC. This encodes CSVDCYGVYNEQFF.

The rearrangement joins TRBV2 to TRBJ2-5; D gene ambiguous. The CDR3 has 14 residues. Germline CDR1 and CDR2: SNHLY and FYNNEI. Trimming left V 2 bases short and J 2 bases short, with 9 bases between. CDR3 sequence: CASSERGWQETQYF. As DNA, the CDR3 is TGTGCCAGCAGTGAACGTGGCTGGCAAGAGACCCAGTACTTC.

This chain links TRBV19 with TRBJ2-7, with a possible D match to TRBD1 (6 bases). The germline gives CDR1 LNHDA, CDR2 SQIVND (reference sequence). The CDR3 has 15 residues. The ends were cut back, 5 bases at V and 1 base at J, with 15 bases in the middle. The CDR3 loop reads CASSPGQPPSYEQYF. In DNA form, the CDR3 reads TGTGCCAGTAGTCCCGGACAGCCTCCTTCCTACGAGCAGTACTTC.

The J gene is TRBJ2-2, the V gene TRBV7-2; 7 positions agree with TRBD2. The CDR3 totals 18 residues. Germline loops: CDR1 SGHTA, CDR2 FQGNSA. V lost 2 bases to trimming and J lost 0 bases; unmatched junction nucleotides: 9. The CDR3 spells CASSLTSLAETNTGELFF. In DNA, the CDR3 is TGTGCCAGCAGCTTAACTAGCCTAGCGGAGACGAACACCGGGGAGCTGTTTTTT.

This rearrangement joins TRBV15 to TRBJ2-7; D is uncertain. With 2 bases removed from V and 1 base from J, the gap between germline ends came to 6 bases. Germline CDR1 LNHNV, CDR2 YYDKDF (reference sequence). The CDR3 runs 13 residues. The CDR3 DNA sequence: TGTGCCACCAGCAGACAGTCTTCCTACGAGCAGTACTTC. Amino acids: CATSRQSSYEQYF.

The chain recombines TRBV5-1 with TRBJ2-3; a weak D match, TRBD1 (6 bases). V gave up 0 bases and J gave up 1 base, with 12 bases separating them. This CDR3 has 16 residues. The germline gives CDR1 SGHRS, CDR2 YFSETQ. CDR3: CASSLAWGRGTDTQYF. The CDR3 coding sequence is TGCGCCAGCAGCTTGGCCTGGGGGCGCGGCACAGATACGCAGTATTTT.

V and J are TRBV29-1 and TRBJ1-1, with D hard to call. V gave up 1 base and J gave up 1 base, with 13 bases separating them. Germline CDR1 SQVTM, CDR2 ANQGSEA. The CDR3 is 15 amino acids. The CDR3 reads CSVEVLPAWNTEAFF. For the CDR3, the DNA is TGCAGCGTTGAAGTCTTGCCAGCGTGGAACACTGAAGCTTTCTTT.

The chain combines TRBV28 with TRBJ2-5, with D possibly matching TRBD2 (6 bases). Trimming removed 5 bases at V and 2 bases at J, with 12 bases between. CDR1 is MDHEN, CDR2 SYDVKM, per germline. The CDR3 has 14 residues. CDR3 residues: CASSLLAKQETQYF. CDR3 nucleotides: TGTGCCAGCAGTCTACTAGCTAAACAAGAGACCCAGTACTTC.